Presented here are 8 T cell receptor beta chains from one specimen sequenced in a study of T cell changes during pregnancy in multiple sclerosis. The method was immunoSEQ multiplex PCR; TCRdb's version includes in-frame clones alone and lacks a portion of them. The data hold about 79,000 clones, with around 95% observed a single time. The source was peripheral blood, collected in the second trimester of pregnancy. The origin of the receptors is a female donor in good health, enrolled as a control in a pregnancy study.

The V call is TRBV19, the J call TRBJ1-5; 7 positions match TRBD1. The length of the CDR3 is 14 residues. J gave up 4 bases and V 6 bases, and 6 bases lay outside the gene matches. Germline CDR1 reads LNHDA; CDR2 reads SQIVND (reference sequence). DNA of the CDR3: TGTGCCAGTAGGGGGGACAGCTTAAATCAGCCCCAGCATTTT. Amino acids: CASRGDSLNQPQHF. Full variable domain (outside the CDR3, taken from reference TRBV19 and TRBJ1-5): DGGITQSPKYLFRKEGQNVTLSCEQNLNHDAMYWYRQDPGQGLRLIYYSQIVNDFQKGDIAEGYSVSREKKESFPLTVTSAQKNPTAFYLCASRGDSLNQPQHFGDGTRLSIL.

J is TRBJ2-5 and V is TRBV27; 12 nucleotides match TRBD2. V trimming: 0 bases; J trimming: 5 bases; junction bases outside the gene matches: 10. The CDR3 consists of 18 residues. CDR1 and CDR2 (germline): MNHEY, SMNVEV (reference sequence). The CDR3 coding sequence is TGTGCCAGCAGTTTATCGGCTAGCGGGGGGGAAGTCGGTGAGACCCAGTACTTC. Its protein is CASSLSASGGEVGETQYF.

The rearrangement links TRBV27 to TRBJ2-7; 10 nucleotides align to TRBD1. The V gene's germline CDR1 is MNHEY and CDR2 SMNVEV (reference sequence). V trimming: 4 bases; J trimming: 3 bases; junction bases outside the gene matches: 3. The CDR3 has 14 amino acids. Here the CDR3 DNA reads TGTGCCAGCAGTTCGGGACAGGGGAGCTACGAGCAGTACTTC. It specifies CASSSGQGSYEQYF.

This CDR3 is CASSQIRGNQPQHF. The CDR3 nucleotides are TGCGCCAGCAGCCAAATCAGGGGCAATCAGCCCCAGCATTTT. J is TRBJ1-5 and V is TRBV4-3, with D possibly matching TRBD1 (5 bases). With 2 bases removed from V and 2 bases from J, the gap between germline ends came to 7 bases. The V gene's germline CDR1 is LGHNA and CDR2 YSLEER. This CDR3 is built from 14 residues.

The chain is built from TRBV5-4 and TRBJ2-1; D possibly corresponds to TRBD1 (5 bases). V gave up 4 bases and J gave up 3 bases, with 8 bases separating them. CDR1 and CDR2 from the germline V gene are SGHNT and YYREEE (reference sequence). The CDR3 has 13 amino acids. DNA of the CDR3: TGTGCCAGCAGCACCAGGGACTACAATGAGCAGTTCTTC. It encodes CASSTRDYNEQFF. The full variable domain, rest sourced from reference TRBV5-4 and TRBJ2-1, is ETGVTQSPTHLIKTRGQQVTLRCSSQSGHNTVSWYQQALGQGPQFIFQYYREEENGRGNFPPRFSGLQFPNYSSELNVNALELDDSALYLCASSTRDYNEQFFGPGTRLTVL.

V usage is TRBV4-3 and J usage is TRBJ1-2, with D possibly TRBD1 on 5 matching bases. The CDR3 has 14 amino acids. Per the germline V gene, CDR1 is LGHNA and CDR2 is YSLEER. Trimming left V 1 base short and J 7 bases short, with 13 bases between. CDR3 sequence: CASSQVPGVGGYTF. Here the CDR3 DNA reads TGCGCCAGCAGCCAAGTGCCGGGGGTGGGTGGCTACACCTTC.

This clone was seen only once. V and J are TRBV11-2 and TRBJ2-3; D is perhaps TRBD1 (5 bases). Trimming left V 0 bases short and J 2 bases short, with 12 bases between. Germline CDR1 SGHAT, CDR2 FQNNGV. The CDR3 is 16 residues long. The CDR3 DNA follows: TGTGCCAGCAGCTTAGATCTGGGCAGGGCCACAGATACGCAGTATTTT. Translating it yields CASSLDLGRATDTQYF. The variable domain in full, completed from reference TRBV11-2 and TRBJ2-3, reads EAGVAQSPRYKIIEKRQSVAFWCNPISGHATLYWYQQILGQGPKLLIQFQNNGVVDDSQLPKDRFSAERLKGVDSTLKIQPAKLEDSAVYLCASSLDLGRATDTQYFGPGTRLTVL.

The chain recombines TRBV13 with TRBJ2-7, with D perhaps TRBD1 (5 bases). This CDR3 has 13 residues. In germline, CDR1 is PRHDT, CDR2 FYEKMQ (reference sequence). Trimming removed 0 bases from V and 5 bases from J, with 8 bases in between. CDR3 DNA: TGTGCCAGCAGCTTAGGGCAGGGAAACGAGCAGTACTTC. Protein sequence: CASSLGQGNEQYF.